A selection of T cell receptor beta chains follows, all from one sample in a study of blood T cell repertoires in COVID-19. Profiled with immunoSEQ multiplex PCR; TCRdb holds only in-frame clones, not every one. The sample carries around 110,000 clones, more than 75% recorded once. Sequencing was done on a sample of peripheral blood. The receptors stem from a man aged 40-50 years with acute or convalescent COVID-19. Both conserved end residues are part of each CDR3. The D gene is left open where the match is weak. Some rows mark clone size as missing; the rest say once, few, many or name a class of expanded clone.

D	V	size	J	DNA	CDR3
NA	TRBV6-4	NA	TRBJ2-1	TGTGCCAGCAGTGACTCGAGGGCAGACAATGAGCAGTTCTTC	CASSDSRADNEQFF
NA	TRBV18	few	TRBJ1-5	TGTGCCAGCTCAGTTCAGGCCCTAAGCAATCAGCCCCAGCATTTT	CASSVQALSNQPQHF
TRBD1	TRBV7-9	few	TRBJ2-7	TGTGCCAGCAGCGTGGACAGGGTCTACGAGCAGTACTTC	CASSVDRVYEQYF
NA	TRBV6-1	NA	TRBJ2-1	TGTGCCAGCAGTGAAGCTCCGTTCAATGAGCAGTTCTTC	CASSEAPFNEQFF
NA	TRBV5-1	NA	TRBJ2-7	TGCGCCAGCAGCTTGGGTTCAGGGGACTACGAGCAGTACTTC	CASSLGSGDYEQYF
TRBD2	TRBV30	NA	TRBJ2-2	TGTGCCTTCCGGGGGGTGAACACCGGGGAGCTGTTTTTT	CAFRGVNTGELFF
TRBD1	TRBV10-1	NA	TRBJ2-7	TGCGCCACCTCGAGGGACAGGGACGGTAGGGAGCAGTACTTC	CATSRDRDGREQYF
TRBD1	TRBV4-3	NA	TRBJ2-2	TGCGCCAGCAGCCATCGGACAGGGGTGGACACCGGGGAGCTGTTTTTT	CASSHRTGVDTGELFF
NA	TRBV7-9	NA	TRBJ2-2	TGTGCCAGCAGCTCCGCGCACAATCTAGCGACGAGGATCGGGGAGCTGTTTTTT	CASSSAHNLATRIGELFF
TRBD1	TRBV5-1	NA	TRBJ1-2	TGCGCCAGCAGCTTGGAGTCGGGGACAGGGCTTAACTATGGCTACACCTTC	CASSLESGTGLNYGYTF
NA	TRBV12-3/TRBV12-4	NA	TRBJ2-2	TGTGCCAGCAAAGGGGACACCGGGGAGCTGTTTTTT	CASKGDTGELFF
NA	TRBV6-2/TRBV6-3	many	TRBJ1-2	TGTGCCAGCAGTTATACAGAGAACTATGGCTACACCTTC	CASSYTENYGYTF
NA	TRBV3-1/TRBV3-2	NA	TRBJ2-7	TGTGCCAGCAGCCTTGCAGGGATAATCAACGAGCAGTACTTC	CASSLAGIINEQYF
NA	TRBV9	NA	TRBJ1-5	TGTGCCAGCAGCGTAGAGGGGAAACCACCCCAGCATTTT	CASSVEGKPPQHF
NA	TRBV11-3	NA	TRBJ1-3	TGTGCCAGCAGCTTAGTCGGGTCGCTCTCTGGAAACACCATATATTTT	CASSLVGSLSGNTIYF
NA	TRBV3-1/TRBV3-2	NA	TRBJ1-4	TGTGCCAGCAGGCGCAGGGGAACTAATGAAAAACTGTTTTTT	CASRRRGTNEKLFF
TRBD2	TRBV10-3	NA	TRBJ2-7	TGTGCCATCAGTGAGTCACTAGCGGGGACCAGCGGCGAGCAGTACTTC	CAISESLAGTSGEQYF
TRBD1	TRBV5-8	NA	TRBJ2-5	TGTGCCAGCAGCTTGGGGGACAGGGCGAGTGGAAGCCAAGAGACCCAGTACTTC	CASSLGDRASGSQETQYF
NA	TRBV2	NA	TRBJ1-2	TGTGCCAGCGAGGAGGGAACAAACTATGGCTACACCTTC	CASEEGTNYGYTF
TRBD2	TRBV20-1	once	TRBJ2-7	TGCAGTGCTAGTGGGACTAGCGGGGGAGAAACCTACGAGCAGTACTTC	CSASGTSGGETYEQYF
TRBD2	TRBV5-1	NA	TRBJ2-2	TGCGCCAGCAGCTTGAAACTAGCGAGCACCGGGGAGCTGTTTTTT	CASSLKLASTGELFF
NA	TRBV6-6	NA	TRBJ2-1	TGTGCCAGCAGCCGTTCGGGAGTTGGGGAGCAGTTCTTC	CASSRSGVGEQFF
NA	TRBV11-1	many	TRBJ1-2	TGTGCCAGCAGCTCCAGGGGAGGCTACACCTTC	CASSSRGGYTF
TRBD2	TRBV4-1	NA	TRBJ2-7	TGCGCCAGCAGCCCCCAGGAGGCTAGCGGGATTGGGGAGCAGTACTTC	CASSPQEASGIGEQYF
NA	TRBV5-3	NA	TRBJ1-1	TGTGCCAGAAGCTTGACTGACTTAAAGTGCGGGGATCTAATGAACACTGAAGCTTTCTTT	CARSLTDLKCGDLMNTEAFF
TRBD1	TRBV11-3	NA	TRBJ2-2	TGTGCCAGCAGCCCGACAGGGGTATCCGGGGAGCTGTTTTTT	CASSPTGVSGELFF
NA	TRBV4-3	NA	TRBJ1-2	TGCGCCAGCAGCCAAGTCAGGGCAGGGGACTATGGCTACACCTTC	CASSQVRAGDYGYTF
TRBD1	TRBV5-5	once	TRBJ1-5	TGTGCCAGCAGCCCGGGACAGGGAGGCCAGCCCCAGCATTTT	CASSPGQGGQPQHF
NA	TRBV6-2/TRBV6-3	NA	TRBJ2-1	TGTGCCAGCAGTTACCGGGTGTACTCCTCCTACAATGAGCAGTTCTTC	CASSYRVYSSYNEQFF
TRBD1	TRBV2	NA	TRBJ1-2	TGTGCCAGCAGCCCCGGGACAGGGGGAGGTGGCTACACCTTC	CASSPGTGGGGYTF
NA	TRBV19	NA	TRBJ2-2	TGTGCCAGTAGTATTTCGGGGGGCACGGGCACCGGGGAGCTGTTTTTT	CASSISGGTGTGELFF
NA	TRBV19	NA	TRBJ1-6	TGTGCCAGTAGTATAAGAGCCGGGACACCTAATTCACCCCTCCACTTT	CASSIRAGTPNSPLHF
NA	TRBV24-1	NA	TRBJ1-5	TGTGCCACCAGTGATTCTCCTTCCGATCAGCCCCAGCATTTT	CATSDSPSDQPQHF
NA	TRBV9	NA	TRBJ1-5	TGTGCCAGCAGCGTCTCTCAGGGGCGGGATCAGCCCCAGCATTTT	CASSVSQGRDQPQHF
NA	TRBV30	NA	TRBJ1-2	TGTGCCTGCAAACCAGCTAACTATGGCTACACCTTC	CACKPANYGYTF
TRBD2	TRBV30	once	TRBJ2-5	TGTGCCTGGAACGGGGGGTTGCAAGAGACCCAGTACTTC	CAWNGGLQETQYF
TRBD1	TRBV6-1	NA	TRBJ1-5	TGTGCCAGCAGTGAACCGGGACAGGGGGCTTGGATAAGGAATCAGCCCCAGCATTTT	CASSEPGQGAWIRNQPQHF
NA	TRBV5-1	NA	TRBJ1-1	TGCGCCAGCAGCACAAATACCGGGATCGGGGAAGCTTTCTTT	CASSTNTGIGEAFF
NA	TRBV5-1	NA	TRBJ2-7	TGCGCCAGCAGCTTGTCTGGGGCGCGGGGCGAGCAGTACTTC	CASSLSGARGEQYF
TRBD2	TRBV3-1/TRBV3-2	NA	TRBJ2-1	TGTGCCAGCAGCCAAGACGAGCGGGGGTCGAGGGATGAGCAGTTCTTC	CASSQDERGSRDEQFF
NA	TRBV5-1	NA	TRBJ2-5	TGCGCCAGCAGCTTAGCAACAGGGTGGGAGACCCAGTACTTC	CASSLATGWETQYF
TRBD1	TRBV5-6	NA	TRBJ1-5	TGTGCCAGCAGCTTTGCTTCCGGGACAGGGGATAATCAGCCCCAGCATTTT	CASSFASGTGDNQPQHF
NA	TRBV4-1	few	TRBJ1-3	TGCGCCAGCAGCCGGCAGGGAATCGTTATCTCTGGAAACACCATATATTTT	CASSRQGIVISGNTIYF
NA	TRBV6-5	NA	TRBJ1-4	TGTGCCAGCAGTTTGCCGGAGGAATTTGAAAAACTGTTTTTT	CASSLPEEFEKLFF
NA	TRBV19	NA	TRBJ2-6	TGTGCCAGTAGTATAAGGGGCAGGACGGCCGGGGCCAACGTCCTGACTTTC	CASSIRGRTAGANVLTF
TRBD1	TRBV3-1/TRBV3-2	few	TRBJ1-1	TGTGCCAGCAGCCAAGCGAGGGACAGGGCCCCTGAAGCTTTCTTT	CASSQARDRAPEAFF
TRBD1	TRBV29-1	NA	TRBJ1-1	TGCAGCGTGAAGAGGACAGGCGACACTGAAGCTTTCTTT	CSVKRTGDTEAFF
TRBD1	TRBV30	once	TRBJ2-7	TGTGCCTCCAACCGGGACAGCCCCTACGAGCAGTACTTC	CASNRDSPYEQYF
NA	TRBV3-1/TRBV3-2	once	TRBJ2-1	TGTGCCAGCAGCCTAGTCGGGTACAATGAGCAGTTCTTC	CASSLVGYNEQFF
TRBD2	TRBV30	few	TRBJ2-2	TGTGCCTGGAGGAGGACTAGCGGGAGGATGGGCGGGGAGCTGTTTTTT	CAWRRTSGRMGGELFF
NA	TRBV11-1	once	TRBJ2-7	TGTGCCAGCCGACAAGACGGCTCCTACGAGCAGTACTTC	CASRQDGSYEQYF
NA	TRBV30	NA	TRBJ2-3	TGTGCCTGGACATCAGGGGATACGCAGTATTTT	CAWTSGDTQYF
NA	TRBV5-1	NA	TRBJ2-6	TGCGCCAGCAGCTTGGGGACCGGGAGTTCTGGGGCCAACGTCCTGACTTTC	CASSLGTGSSGANVLTF
NA	TRBV27	NA	TRBJ1-2	TGTGCCAGCAGTTTATCCCCGGGAGGAGGTGGTGGCTACACCTTC	CASSLSPGGGGGYTF
NA	TRBV7-9	NA	TRBJ2-4	TGTGCCAGCAGCTTAGTTCTCGGGGTCGACAAAAACATTCAGTACTTC	CASSLVLGVDKNIQYF
NA	TRBV19	few	TRBJ1-3	TGTGCCACAAGACAGAGCGGAAACACCATATATTTT	CATRQSGNTIYF
NA	TRBV6-2/TRBV6-3	NA	TRBJ2-7	TGTGCCAGCAGTTACGGGCAGGAGGAGGAGCAGTACTTC	CASSYGQEEEQYF
NA	TRBV9	NA	TRBJ1-1	TGTGCCAGCAGCCCGCGGGTCCTCTTGAACACTGAAGCTTTCTTT	CASSPRVLLNTEAFF
TRBD1	TRBV27	NA	TRBJ2-7	TGTGCCAGCAGTCGTGGACAGGGGGCTCGGGAGCAGTACTTC	CASSRGQGAREQYF